These 21 T cell receptor beta chains were sequenced from one sample in a study of OX40 agonist ivuxolimab in advanced cancers. Data came from immunoSEQ multiplex PCR; TCRdb stores just in-frame clones and leaves some out. The data hold roughly 96,000 clones, with approximately 80% observed a single time. The sequencing here drew on CD4+ or CD8+ T cells sorted from blood, taken in a trial of the OX40 agonist ivuxolimab. All receptors derive from an adult with an advanced solid tumor such as melanoma, head and neck, liver or kidney cancer.

The chain has TRBV27 and TRBJ2-1, with 7 bases matching TRBD2. This CDR3 region has 13 residues. Germline-derived CDR1 and CDR2 are MNHEY and SMNVEV (reference sequence). V gave up 6 bases and J gave up 8 bases; unmatched junction bases: 7. This CDR3 is CASRLTSLHEQFF. CDR3 nucleotide sequence: TGTGCCAGCAGGCTGACTAGCTTGCATGAGCAGTTCTTC.

The V and J genes are TRBV9 and TRBJ2-3; D may be TRBD2 (6 bases). Trimming took 3 bases from V and 7 from J, leaving 12 bases between them. This CDR3 is 13 amino acids long. The germline V gene has CDR1 SGDLS and CDR2 YYNGEE. The CDR3 sequence is CASSGEEGYTQYF. The CDR3 DNA reads TGTGCCAGCAGCGGAGAGGAGGGGTATACGCAGTATTTT. The full variable domain, its missing parts supplied by reference TRBV9 and TRBJ2-3, is DSGVTQTPKHLITATGQRVTLRCSPRSGDLSVYWYQQSLDQGLQFLIQYYNGEERAKGNILERFSAQQFPDLHSELNLSSLELGDSALYFCASSGEEGYTQYFGPGTRLTVL.

The chain carries TRBV10-3 and TRBJ1-5; no firm D call. The V gene lost 8 bases and the J gene lost 3 bases, with 8 bases spanning the gap. Germline V gene sequence: CDR1 ENHRY, CDR2 SYGVKD. This CDR3 spans 12 amino acids. The CDR3 DNA reads TGTGCCATCGGTGGGGTCAATCAGCCCCAGCATTTT. Protein: CAIGGVNQPQHF.

The CDR3 coding sequence is TGTGCCAGCACCATATCGAGAGCTAACTATGGCTACACCTTC. Its protein is CASTISRANYGYTF. The chain is built from TRBV7-9 and TRBJ1-2; D is undetermined. The CDR3 has 14 residues. From germline, CDR1 is SEHNR and CDR2 FQNEAQ (reference sequence). V lost 7 bases to trimming and J lost 0 bases, with 12 bases between them.

This clone was found once. V usage is TRBV7-8 and J usage is TRBJ2-3, with 13 nucleotides matching TRBD2. Trimming at V came to 0 bases and at J to 2 bases, leaving 8 bases not matched to a gene. Germline V gene lookup returns CDR1 SGHVS and CDR2 FQNEAQ. This CDR3 has 19 residues. The CDR3 DNA is TGTGCCAGCAGCTTAGCACTAGCGGGAGGGCCGGTTAACACAGATACGCAGTATTTT. The encoded protein is CASSLALAGGPVNTDTQYF.

This chain links TRBV7-2 with TRBJ2-2; maybe TRBD1 (6 bases). The CDR3 contains 14 residues. Germline CDR1 and CDR2: SGHTA and FQGNSA. V was pared by 9 bases and J by 1 base, with 12 bases between. The CDR3 protein is CASEQGWNTGELFF. The CDR3 region has the DNA TGTGCCAGTGAACAGGGATGGAACACCGGGGAGCTGTTTTTT.

This chain joins TRBV30 and TRBJ1-3, with 7 bases lining up with TRBD1. The CDR3 has 14 residues. J lost 3 bases, V lost 3 bases, and 5 bases had no gene match. Per the germline V gene, CDR1 is GTSNPN and CDR2 is SVGIG (reference sequence). CDR3 region: CAWRGTDNGNTIYF. CDR3 DNA: TGTGCCTGGAGGGGGACAGATAATGGAAACACCATATATTTT.

The rearrangement uses TRBV4-3 and TRBJ1-1; tentative D call: TRBD1 (5 bases). The V gene's germline CDR1 is LGHNA and CDR2 YSLEER. Trimming cost V 0 bases and J 3 bases, with 11 bases left between them. This CDR3 spans 15 amino acids. In DNA form, the CDR3 reads TGCGCCAGCAGCCAAGACTGGGGCTTGGACACTGAAGCTTTCTTT. Translated: CASSQDWGLDTEAFF.

V is TRBV27 and J is TRBJ2-1; tentatively, D is TRBD1 (5 bases). The CDR3 has 17 amino acids. Germline CDR1 reads MNHEY; CDR2 reads SMNVEV (reference sequence). Deletions cut 0 bases from V and 8 bases from J, with 20 bases between. The CDR3 is CASSLSVGRAVIYEQFF. The CDR3 DNA reads TGTGCCAGCAGTTTATCTGTAGGCAGGGCCGTAATTTATGAGCAGTTCTTC.

This chain joins TRBV7-2 and TRBJ1-5; a weak D match, TRBD1 (6 bases). CDR3 length: 15 amino acids. Deletions cut 1 base from V and 1 base from J, with 8 bases between. Germline values: CDR1 SGHTA, CDR2 FQGNSA. The CDR3 DNA follows: TGTGCCAGCAGCTTAGGGGACACAAGCAATCAGCCCCAGCATTTT. Translating gives CASSLGDTSNQPQHF.

The J gene is TRBJ1-2, the V gene TRBV7-9, with TRBD1 identical over 7 bases. The germline CDR1 and CDR2 sequences are SEHNR and FQNEAQ (reference sequence). The CDR3 extends over 16 amino acids. Unmatched junction bases numbered 6, after V lost 1 base and J lost 1 base. For the CDR3, the DNA is TGTGCCAGCAGCTTAGTGGGACAGAGGTTTAACTATGGCTACACCTTC. Amino acids: CASSLVGQRFNYGYTF.

The DNA for the CDR3 is TGTGCCAGCAGTGACACCCCCGACAGAGCCTATGGCTACACCTTC. This encodes CASSDTPDRAYGYTF. This chain connects TRBV6-6 to TRBJ1-2, with D perhaps TRBD1 (5 bases). This CDR3 contains 15 residues. The V end lost 5 bases, the J end lost 4 bases, and 17 bases lay between the germline ends. Germline CDR1 and CDR2: MNHNY and SVGAGI (reference sequence).

This clone came up a few times. The gene calls are TRBV6-1 and TRBJ1-3; D gene unclear. This CDR3 is built from 14 residues. The germline gives CDR1 MNHNS, CDR2 SASEGT. The V gene lost 6 bases and the J gene lost 0 bases, with 9 bases spanning the gap. CDR3 DNA: TGTGCCAGCAGGGCACCGAGCTCTGGAAACACCATATATTTT. The encoded protein is CASRAPSSGNTIYF.

This clone came up once. V usage is TRBV11-2 and J usage is TRBJ2-3; D possibly uses TRBD1 or TRBD2 (7 bases each). The germline gives CDR1 SGHAT, CDR2 FQNNGV. Trimming stripped 5 bases from V and 5 bases from J, with 20 bases between. The CDR3 consists of 16 residues. The CDR3 here is CASSALFRGGLDTQYF. The CDR3 DNA reads TGTGCCAGCAGCGCCCTTTTCAGGGGGGGCTTAGATACGCAGTATTTT.

CDR3 nucleotide sequence: TGTGCCAGCAGCGCCCCTCGAGCAAGTCTAGAAAACACCATATATTTT. It is translated as CASSAPRASLENTIYF. This sequence joins TRBV9 and TRBJ1-3; unclear D gene. Germline CDR1 and CDR2: SGDLS and YYNGEE. V was cut by 3 bases and J by 6 bases, with 19 bases left in between. This CDR3 has 16 residues.

The chain combines TRBV5-1 with TRBJ1-5, with TRBD1 identical over 7 bases. The germline CDR1 and CDR2 sequences are SGHRS and YFSETQ. The CDR3 consists of 17 residues. V gave up 2 bases and J gave up 5 bases; unmatched junction bases: 13. CDR3 residues: CASSLGNAGQNYQPQHF. DNA for the CDR3: TGCGCCAGCAGCTTAGGGAACGCGGGACAGAATTATCAGCCCCAGCATTTT.

The V and J genes are TRBV2 and TRBJ1-5; no firm D call. The CDR3 totals 14 residues. The germline V gene has CDR1 SNHLY and CDR2 FYNNEI. V was clipped by 4 bases and J by 4 bases, with 11 bases between them. CDR3 sequence reads: CASSGVLGNQPQHF. In DNA form, the CDR3 reads TGTGCCAGCAGTGGGGTCTTGGGTAATCAGCCCCAGCATTTT.

Within the sample, this clone is medium-sized. The rearrangement uses TRBV4-2 and TRBJ2-7; TRBD1 might be the D (6 bases). V gave up 1 base and J gave up 7 bases, with 14 bases separating them. The V gene's germline CDR1 is LGHNA and CDR2 YNFKEQ. This CDR3 region has 14 residues. CDR3 nucleotides: TGTGCCAGCAGCCAAGCCGGAAAGGGGGAAGAGCAGTACTTC. This codes for CASSQAGKGEEQYF.

Worth noting for this clone: At one end, the junction sequence differs from germline, possibly due to a read error. Other DNA sequences within the sample encode an identical CDR3. The chain links TRBV7-8 to TRBJ2-1, with TRBD2 identical over 8 bases. CDR3 length: 15 residues. Germline V lookup: CDR1 SGHVS, CDR2 FQNEAQ. The CDR3 DNA is TGCGCCAGCAGTCCGCCGGGACTAGGATACAATGAGCAGTTCTTC. This codes for CASSPPGLGYNEQFF.

The rearrangement links TRBV7-9 to TRBJ2-3; TRBD1 aligns across 11 bases. After removal of 5 bases from V and 5 bases from J, the junction contained 12 bases not matched to a gene. The CDR3 runs 17 residues. Looked up from germline, CDR1 is SEHNR and CDR2 is FQNEAQ (reference sequence). The CDR3 is CASSHHGQGARGDTQYF. CDR3 bases: TGTGCCAGCAGCCACCATGGACAGGGGGCGCGAGGAGATACGCAGTATTTT.

V gene TRBV30 combines with J gene TRBJ2-6, with a possible D match to TRBD2 (5 bases). Germline-derived CDR1 and CDR2 are GTSNPN and SVGIG (reference sequence). V lost 4 bases and J 2 bases, leaving 12 bases between the germline ends. This CDR3 has 15 amino acids. The CDR3 DNA reads as TGTGCCTGGAATCTCCTCGGGGCTGGGGCCAACGTCCTGACTTTC. It codes for CAWNLLGAGANVLTF. The whole variable domain, filled in from reference TRBV30 and TRBJ2-6, reads SQTIHQWPATLVQPVGSPLSLECTVEGTSNPNLYWYRQAAGRGLQLLFYSVGIGQISSEVPQNLSASRPQDRQFILSSKKLLLSDSGFYLCAWNLLGAGANVLTFGAGSRLTVL.